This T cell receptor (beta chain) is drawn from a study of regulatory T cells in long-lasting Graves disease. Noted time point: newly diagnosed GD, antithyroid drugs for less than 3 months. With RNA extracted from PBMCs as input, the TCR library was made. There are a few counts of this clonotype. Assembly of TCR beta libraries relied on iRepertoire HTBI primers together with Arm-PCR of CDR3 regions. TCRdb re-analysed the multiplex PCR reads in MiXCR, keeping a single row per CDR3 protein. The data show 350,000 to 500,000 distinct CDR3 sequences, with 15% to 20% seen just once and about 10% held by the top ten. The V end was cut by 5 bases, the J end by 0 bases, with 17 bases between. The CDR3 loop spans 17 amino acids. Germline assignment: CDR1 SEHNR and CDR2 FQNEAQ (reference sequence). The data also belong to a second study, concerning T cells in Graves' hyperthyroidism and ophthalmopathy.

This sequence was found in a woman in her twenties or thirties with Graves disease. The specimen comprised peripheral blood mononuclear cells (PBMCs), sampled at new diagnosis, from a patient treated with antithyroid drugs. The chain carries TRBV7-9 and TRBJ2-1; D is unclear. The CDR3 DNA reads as TGTGCCAGCAGCCATAAACCTAAGTCCGACTCCTACAATGAGCAGTTCTTC. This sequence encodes CASSHKPKSDSYNEQFF.